This T cell receptor beta chain was captured in a study of CD8 T cells in ankylosing spondylitis. Overall study results and limits: Apparently characteristic of ankylosing spondylitis blood was a TCR beta motif (roughly eight highly homologous variants).

This clonotype was seen a few times. Its cognate antigen is unknown. Each CDR3 protein gets one entry after TCRdb re-called the 5' RACE reads with MiXCR. This sample has hundreds of thousands of distinct CDR3 sequences, with 10% to 15% found just once. This sequence originates from a male donor with ankylosing spondylitis. The sequenced sample was blood, either unsorted or a sorted T cell fraction (not recorded which).

In DNA, the CDR3 is TGTGCCAGCATGAGGGACAGGGAAACCGGGGAGCTGTTTTTT. Translated, it gives CASMRDRETGELFF. This chain links TRBV5-6 with TRBJ2-2; 9 bases are a match to TRBD1. With 6 bases clipped from V and 5 bases from J, the junction kept 5 bases outside the gene matches. The V gene's germline CDR1 is SGHDT and CDR2 YYEEEE. CDR3 length: 14 amino acids.